A selection of T cell receptor beta chains follows, all from one sample in a study of ipilimumab plus nivolumab after autologous stem cell transplantation. Measured with immunoSEQ multiplex PCR; TCRdb has only the in-frame clones, and not every one. The sample has tens of thousands of clones; 80% to 95% are singletons. Material: PBMCs, obtained in a trial of ipilimumab plus nivolumab as post-transplant consolidation. The receptor set was obtained from a male donor with multiple myeloma. CDR3s include the opening cysteine and the closing phenylalanine or tryptophan. The order of the fields is CDR3 protein, CDR3 DNA, V gene, D gene, clone size, J gene. A D gene is named only where the DNA matches it firmly. Size is stated for part of the rows, as once, few or many counts, or as a class when the clone is expanded.

CASSPRAGGPADTQYF,TGTGCCAGCTCACCACGCGCGGGGGGGCCGGCAGATACGCAGTATTTT,TRBV18,TRBD2,.,TRBJ2-3
CASSPPGGKLGDEQYF,TGTGCCAGCTCACCACCGGGGGGAAAGCTGGGTGATGAGCAGTACTTC,TRBV18,.,.,TRBJ2-7
CASSIGKGNTEAFF,TGTGCCAGTAGTATAGGAAAGGGGAACACTGAAGCTTTCTTT,TRBV19,.,.,TRBJ1-1
CASSSGTAEKLFF,TGCGCCAGCAGCTCAGGGACAGCTGAAAAACTGTTTTTT,TRBV5-1,TRBD1,.,TRBJ1-4
CASSFGSRGRNQPQHF,TGTGCCAGCAGTTTCGGATCCAGGGGGCGCAATCAGCCCCAGCATTTT,TRBV28,TRBD1,.,TRBJ1-5
CSVEDLFEKETQYF,TGCAGCGTTGAAGATCTTTTCGAAAAAGAGACCCAGTACTTC,TRBV29-1,.,.,TRBJ2-5
CARMFRGLRSGNTIYF,TGTGCCAGAATGTTCAGGGGACTCCGTTCTGGAAACACCATATATTTT,TRBV6-4,.,.,TRBJ1-3
CASSQVDQPQHF,TGCGCCAGCAGCCAAGTTGATCAGCCCCAGCATTTT,TRBV4-1,.,.,TRBJ1-5
CASSVAGAFSGANVLTF,TGTGCCAGCAGTGTAGCGGGGGCCTTCTCTGGGGCCAACGTCCTGACTTTC,TRBV6-1,TRBD2,.,TRBJ2-6
CASSLPTTNEKLFF,TGTGCCAGCAGTTTGCCCACAACTAATGAAAAACTGTTTTTT,TRBV28,.,.,TRBJ1-4
CAWSPGHSNEKLFF,TGTGCCTGGAGTCCGGGACATTCTAATGAAAAACTGTTTTTT,TRBV30,.,once,TRBJ1-4
CASSKRLAGTYEQYF,TGTGCCAGCAGCAAGCGACTAGCGGGGACTTACGAGCAGTACTTC,TRBV9,TRBD2,.,TRBJ2-7
CAWSVGPLGQHF,TGTGCCTGGAGTGTAGGGCCCCTGGGACAGCACTTT,TRBV30,TRBD1,.,TRBJ2-3
CASSLDRGSSGRSSYNEQFF,TGTGCCAGCAGCTTAGACAGGGGTTCTAGCGGGAGGTCGTCCTACAATGAGCAGTTCTTC,TRBV11-2,TRBD2,.,TRBJ2-1
CASSTGQTNTGELFF,TGTGCCAGCAGTACGGGACAGACGAACACCGGGGAGCTGTTTTTT,TRBV27,TRBD1,.,TRBJ2-2
CASRPGAIYEQYF,TGTGCCAGCAGACCCGGAGCGATTTACGAGCAGTACTTC,TRBV28,.,.,TRBJ2-7
CASSINAFRAQSYNEQFF,TGTGCCAGTAGTATAAATGCGTTTCGGGCCCAGTCCTACAATGAGCAGTTCTTC,TRBV19,.,.,TRBJ2-1
CAWSVDRDTEAFF,TGTGCCTGGAGTGTTGACAGGGACACTGAAGCTTTCTTT,TRBV30,TRBD1,.,TRBJ1-1
CSVGAGEGYTF,TGCAGCGTCGGGGCAGGAGAAGGCTACACCTTC,TRBV29-1,.,once,TRBJ1-2
CASTHGGRPGSEAFF,TGTGCCAGCACACACGGGGGTAGACCGGGATCCGAAGCTTTCTTT,TRBV28,.,.,TRBJ1-1
CASRDTGELFF,TGTGCCAGCAGGGACACCGGGGAGCTGTTTTTT,TRBV11-1,.,.,TRBJ2-2
CASSQDLPSGRYIDTQYF,TGCGCCAGCAGCCAAGATCTGCCTAGCGGGAGATACATAGATACGCAGTATTTT,TRBV4-3,TRBD2,.,TRBJ2-3
CASSQERTEPNYGYTF,TGCGCCAGCAGCCAAGAAAGGACAGAGCCTAACTATGGCTACACCTTC,TRBV4-1,.,.,TRBJ1-2
CASSLDRRAGNTEAFF,TGTGCCAGCAGCTTGGATCGCAGGGCTGGGAACACTGAAGCTTTCTTT,TRBV5-6,.,.,TRBJ1-1
CASSLDGQGITNGYTF,TGTGCCAGCAGCTTGGATGGACAGGGGATAACCAATGGCTACACCTTC,TRBV7-8,TRBD1,once,TRBJ1-2
CASSTLGQGLGETQYF,TGTGCCAGTAGCACCCTCGGACAGGGGTTAGGAGAGACCCAGTACTTC,TRBV19,TRBD1,.,TRBJ2-5
CASTPNRGHGELFF,TGTGCCAGCACCCCAAACAGGGGACACGGGGAGCTGTTTTTT,TRBV6-5,TRBD1,.,TRBJ2-2